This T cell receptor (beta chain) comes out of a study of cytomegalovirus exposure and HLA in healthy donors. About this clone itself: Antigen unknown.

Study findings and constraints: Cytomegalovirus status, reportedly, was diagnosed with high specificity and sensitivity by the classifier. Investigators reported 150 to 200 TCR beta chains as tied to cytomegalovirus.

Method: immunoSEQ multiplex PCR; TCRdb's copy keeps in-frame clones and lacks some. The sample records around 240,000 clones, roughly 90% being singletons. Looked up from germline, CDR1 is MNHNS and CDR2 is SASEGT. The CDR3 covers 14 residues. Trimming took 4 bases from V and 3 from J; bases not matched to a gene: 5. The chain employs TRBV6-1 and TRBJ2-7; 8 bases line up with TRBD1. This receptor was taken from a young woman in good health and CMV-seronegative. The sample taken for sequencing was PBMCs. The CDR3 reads CASSAQGTGYEQYV. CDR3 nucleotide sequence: TGTGCCAGCAGTGCACAGGGGACAGGCTACGAGCAGTACGTC.